These T cell receptor beta chains were read from a single sample in a study of T cell repertoires in cytomegalovirus infection. TCRdb reanalysed the reads using MiXCR and keeps one entry per CDR3 protein. The repertoire includes around 900,000 distinct CDR3 sequences, approximately 31% of them detected once, and about an eighth sits in the top ten. What these receptors recognize is not known. Specimen: cultured CD8+ T cells from PBMCs, collected from culture after CMV antigen stimulation. These receptors were taken from a human donor in good health (CMV status not recorded). Some clones in this sample may be carry-over from other donors' samples. Both conserved end residues are part of each CDR3. The size entry is marked missing in some rows and otherwise reads once, few, many or a size class.

j_call v_call clone_size cdr3_aa
TRBJ2-3 TRBV4-1 . CASSQDRFPSQDTQYF
TRBJ2-1 TRBV24-1 . CATRDTAEQFF
TRBJ2-5 TRBV7-9 . CASSFHGGRETQYF
TRBJ2-2 TRBV6-1 few CASSEPGLAGVPGSGELFF
TRBJ2-7 TRBV6-5 . CASSSPGDSYEQYF
TRBJ1-3 TRBV4-2 . CASSQRQGEFTGNTIYF
TRBJ1-3 TRBV20-1 few CSAARPDSLSGNTIYF
TRBJ2-7 TRBV7-6 few CASSGGGGPSSYEQYF
TRBJ1-4 TRBV27 few CASSLGRGGKLFF
TRBJ1-4 TRBV6-5 few CASSYSGGGNEKLFF
TRBJ2-5 TRBV24-1 few CATSDLPGPQETQYF
TRBJ2-1 TRBV5-5 few CASSAQGAPYNEQFF
TRBJ1-1 TRBV10-3 . CAISESKARAGNTEAFF
TRBJ2-1 TRBV5-4 . CASSEGLAGAPYNEQFF
TRBJ1-1 TRBV6-2/TRBV6-3 few CASIDRPNTEAFF
TRBJ2-3 TRBV10-1 . CASSGRGPDTQYF
TRBJ1-1 TRBV14 . CASRPRGMNTEAFF
TRBJ2-1 TRBV6-8 . CVSSSGQVESYNEQFF
TRBJ1-4 TRBV7-2 many CASSLTATSREKLFF
TRBJ1-1 TRBV6-1 . CATEGGRSTEAFF
TRBJ2-1 TRBV2 once CASPLRQGESYNEQFF
TRBJ2-5 TRBV6-6 . CASSYSPGLAAAKHQETQYF